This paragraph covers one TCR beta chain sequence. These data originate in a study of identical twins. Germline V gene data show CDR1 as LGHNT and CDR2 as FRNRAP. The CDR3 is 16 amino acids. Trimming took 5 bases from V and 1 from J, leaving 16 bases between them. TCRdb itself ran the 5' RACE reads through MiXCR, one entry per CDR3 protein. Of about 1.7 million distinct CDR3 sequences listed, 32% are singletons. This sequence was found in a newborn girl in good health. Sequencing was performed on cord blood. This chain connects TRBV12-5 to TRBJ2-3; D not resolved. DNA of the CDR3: TGTGCTAGTGGTCCCCAATGGGGATTCGGCACAGATACGCAGTATTTT. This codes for CASGPQWGFGTDTQYF.